A selection of T cell receptor beta chains follows, all from one sample in a study of CD8 T cells in ankylosing spondylitis. TCRdb re-called the 5' RACE reads through MiXCR, storing one row per CDR3 protein. The sample includes hundreds of thousands of distinct CDR3 sequences, 15% to 20% of them seen just once. The sequenced material came from blood, either unsorted or a sorted T cell fraction (not recorded which). The source is a male donor with ankylosing spondylitis. CDR3s include the opening cysteine and the closing phenylalanine or tryptophan. A D gene is named only where the DNA matches it firmly. The size entry is marked missing in some rows and otherwise reads once, few, many or a size class.

V,J,size,D,DNA,CDR3
TRBV6-1,TRBJ1-1,few,TRBD1,TGTGCCAGCAGTCAACGACCCGACAGGGATCACACTGAAGCTTTCTTT,CASSQRPDRDHTEAFF
TRBV29-1,TRBJ2-5,many,TRBD2,TGCAGCGTTGTACCAGCAACAGGAGCGGGAGCCCAAGAGACCCAGTACTTC,CSVVPATGAGAQETQYF
TRBV28,TRBJ2-7,few,TRBD1,TGTGCCAGCAGTTTCCTACAACCGAGATGGGGACAGACATCCTACGAGCAGTACTTC,CASSFLQPRWGQTSYEQYF
TRBV10-3,TRBJ1-1,.,.,TGTGCCATCAGTGCGTTTGATCCGGGGAACACTGAAGCTTTCTTT,CAISAFDPGNTEAFF
TRBV2,TRBJ1-2,.,TRBD1,TGTGCCAGCAGTGTCACAGGGGGCTATGGCTACACCTTC,CASSVTGGYGYTF
TRBV20-1,TRBJ2-5,few,.,TGCAGTGCTAGAGCGGTCGGGGAGACCCAGTACTTC,CSARAVGETQYF
TRBV6-1,TRBJ1-5,.,.,TGTGCCAGCAGTGAAAGAAGGTCGGGCAGGGTCAATCAGCCCCAGCATTTT,CASSERRSGRVNQPQHF
TRBV19,TRBJ2-4,many,.,TGTGCCAGTGAAGATGGGGGCACTTTCAAAAACATTCAGTACTTC,CASEDGGTFKNIQYF
TRBV7-9,TRBJ2-7,few,.,TGTGCCAGCAGCTTAGCGCAGACCTCCTACGAGCAGTACTTC,CASSLAQTSYEQYF
TRBV2,TRBJ1-1,.,.,TGTGCCAGCAGTGGGGGGGGTATTACCAACACTGAAGCTTTCTTT,CASSGGGITNTEAFF
TRBV7-9,TRBJ1-1,.,.,TGTGCCAGCAGGTCACAGGATACGAACACTGAAGCTTTCTTT,CASRSQDTNTEAFF
TRBV12-3/TRBV12-4,TRBJ1-5,.,.,TGTGCCAGCAACCTCGGATATAGCAATCAGCCCCAGCATTTT,CASNLGYSNQPQHF
TRBV19,TRBJ1-5,.,TRBD1,TGTGCCAGTAGTTCGACAAAAGGGACAGGCAATCAGCCCCAGCATTTT,CASSSTKGTGNQPQHF
TRBV7-3,TRBJ2-1,.,.,TGTGCCAGCAGCTTAAAGGCACAGAACTCCTACAATGAGCAGTTCTTC,CASSLKAQNSYNEQFF
TRBV12-3/TRBV12-4,TRBJ1-1,few,.,TGTGCCAGCAGTTTAGGCACCCAGAACACTGAAGCTTTCTTT,CASSLGTQNTEAFF
TRBV28,TRBJ1-1,.,TRBD1,TGTGCCAGCAGTCAGGGGGGCACGGCCACTGAAGCTTTCTTT,CASSQGGTATEAFF
TRBV9,TRBJ2-3,.,.,TGTGCCAGCAGCGTCCGTAGCGGTAACACAGATACGCAGTATTTT,CASSVRSGNTDTQYF
TRBV7-8,TRBJ1-1,many,TRBD1,TGTGCCAGCAGCCAAGAGGGACAGAGGAACACTGAAGCTTTCTTT,CASSQEGQRNTEAFF
TRBV27,TRBJ1-6,.,.,TGTGCCACAAAGTGGGGGTCAGGAACTAATTCACCCCTCCACTTT,CATKWGSGTNSPLHF
TRBV28,TRBJ2-1,.,TRBD2,TGTGCCAGCAGACCCGGGGGGGGGGTGGCCTACAATGAGCAGTTCTTC,CASRPGGGVAYNEQFF
TRBV7-7,TRBJ2-3,few,.,TGTGCCAGCAGCTTAGCAAAACAGGGAGGAACAGATACGCAGTATTTT,CASSLAKQGGTDTQYF
TRBV5-1,TRBJ2-3,.,.,TGCGCCAGCAGCACCGCAGGGGTTACTGTAGATACGCAGTATTTT,CASSTAGVTVDTQYF
TRBV5-1,TRBJ1-1,few,TRBD1,TGCGCCAGCAGCTTGCAAGGACAGGGGTTAAACACTGAAGCTTTCTTT,CASSLQGQGLNTEAFF
TRBV7-2,TRBJ2-5,few,.,TGTGCCAGCAGCTTAGATGGGAAAGAGACCCAGTACTTC,CASSLDGKETQYF
TRBV29-1,TRBJ2-3,few,TRBD1,TGCAGCGGCGCCGGACAGGGCGCAGATACGCAGTATTTT,CSGAGQGADTQYF
TRBV29-1,TRBJ1-1,.,.,TGCAGCGTTGATTCCGACAGAGACACTGAAGCTTTCTTT,CSVDSDRDTEAFF
TRBV20-1,TRBJ2-7,.,TRBD2,TGCAGTGCCGGGGGAGGGGACCGCTACGAGCAGTACTTC,CSAGGGDRYEQYF
TRBV28,TRBJ1-2,few,.,TGTGCCAGCAGTAAGGGCCTTAACTATGGCTACACCTTC,CASSKGLNYGYTF
TRBV6-2/TRBV6-3,TRBJ1-1,.,.,TGTGCCAGCGGGGCAGGAGCGAACACTGAAGCTTTCTTT,CASGAGANTEAFF
TRBV12-3/TRBV12-4,TRBJ2-7,.,.,TGTGCCAGCAGTCCAGGACAGACAAATTCCTACACCTACGAGCAGTACTTC,CASSPGQTNSYTYEQYF
TRBV12-3/TRBV12-4,TRBJ2-1,many,.,TGTGCCAGCAGCCCGGGACAAGCGTTCAACAATGAGCAGTTCTTC,CASSPGQAFNNEQFF
TRBV6-2/TRBV6-3,TRBJ2-4,.,TRBD2,TGTGCCACCCTCGGGACTACCTGGTACTTC,CATLGTTWYF
TRBV2,TRBJ1-6,.,.,TGTGCCAGCAGTAACAGGGTTAATTCACCCCTCCACTTT,CASSNRVNSPLHF
TRBV6-1,TRBJ2-5,.,.,TGTGCCAGCAGCCGCCGACTAGATGAGACCCAGTACTTC,CASSRRLDETQYF
TRBV3-1,TRBJ2-1,.,TRBD2,TGTGCCAGCAGCCAAGAGGTCCTAGCGGGGAGTGAGCAGTTCTTC,CASSQEVLAGSEQFF
TRBV2,TRBJ1-2,.,.,TGTGCCAGCAGTGATGACTCAGTGGGCTACACCTTC,CASSDDSVGYTF
TRBV3-1,TRBJ1-6,many,.,TGTGCCAGCAGCCAAGAAAGCTCCTATAATTCACCCCTCCACTTT,CASSQESSYNSPLHF
TRBV5-1,TRBJ2-1,many,TRBD2,TGCGCCAGCAGCCTGAGGGTGTCGGCGGGAGGTTTGAATGAGCAGTTCTTC,CASSLRVSAGGLNEQFF
TRBV20-1,TRBJ1-1,few,.,TGCAGTGCTAGAGAAGCCAGCAAGAGGTCTGAAGCTTTCTTT,CSAREASKRSEAFF
TRBV28,TRBJ1-5,few,.,TGTGCCAGCAGTACAAATCAGCCCCAGCATTTT,CASSTNQPQHF
TRBV24-1,TRBJ2-5,.,TRBD1,TGTGCCACCAGTGACTCGCCCCGGACAGGGTCCGACCAAGAGACCCAGTACTTC,CATSDSPRTGSDQETQYF
TRBV11-2,TRBJ2-1,many,.,TGTGCCAGCAGCTTTAAGGGTTTCGGGTACAATGAGCAGTTCTTC,CASSFKGFGYNEQFF
TRBV18,TRBJ1-1,few,.,TGTGCCAGCTCACCACCCGGGACTCCTATGAACACTGAAGCTTTCTTT,CASSPPGTPMNTEAFF
TRBV6-1,TRBJ1-5,.,.,TGTGCCAGCAGAGCAGACGGAAGAGGAGCAAATCAGCCCCAGCATTTT,CASRADGRGANQPQHF
TRBV7-9,TRBJ1-1,.,TRBD1,TGTGCCAGCAGCTCCCGGGACAGGGTTGTAGGAGCTTTCTTT,CASSSRDRVVGAFF
TRBV19,TRBJ2-2,.,TRBD2,TGTGCCAGTAGGGTTACTAGCGGGAGTTGGACCGGGGAGCTGTTTTTT,CASRVTSGSWTGELFF
TRBV3-1,TRBJ1-2,.,.,TGTGCCAGCAGCCAAGATGGGCAGGGGATCCTCGTCTATGGCTACACCTTC,CASSQDGQGILVYGYTF
TRBV5-5,TRBJ2-5,many,TRBD2,TGTGCCAGCAGCCGAAGGACTAGCGGTTTGGGAGAGACCCAGTACTTC,CASSRRTSGLGETQYF
TRBV6-1,TRBJ2-5,few,TRBD1,TGTGCCAGCAGGCTACAGGGGTACGTCGTGGAGACCCAGTACTTC,CASRLQGYVVETQYF
TRBV5-1,TRBJ2-3,few,.,TGCGCCAGCAGCCCTGGAAGGTTAGGCACAGATACGCAGTATTTT,CASSPGRLGTDTQYF